The clone carrying this TCR beta chain has just a few counts. Its antigen remains unknown. The data are from a study of cytomegalovirus exposure and HLA in healthy donors. Study-wide findings and caveats: Most TCR beta V segments were productive about 87% or about 30% of the time in an earlier analysis. The study listed some 160 cytomegalovirus-associated TCR beta chains. In vitro experiments confirmed that three CMV-associated chains were specific for CMV antigens.

At sampling all donors were nominally healthy, likely with unrecorded immune exposures. This CDR3 spans 15 amino acids. V lost 5 bases and J lost 5; bases outside the gene matches: 11. CDR1 is LNHDA, CDR2 SQIVND, per germline (reference sequence). This PCR relied on a set of 60 Vbeta primers and 13 Jbeta primers. Clones were read by immunoSEQ multiplex PCR, and TCRdb kept only the in-frame ones, dropping some. The sample contains about 92,000 clones, around four fifths of which appear only once. This sequence was found in a man aged 50 to 59 in good health and CMV-seropositive. The chain is built from TRBV19 and TRBJ2-7; TRBD2 matches 8 bases. The sequencing input was PBMCs. CDR3 DNA: TGTGCCAGTAGTCGCCCGGGACTAGATAAAAACGAGCAGTACTTC. Translation: CASSRPGLDKNEQYF.